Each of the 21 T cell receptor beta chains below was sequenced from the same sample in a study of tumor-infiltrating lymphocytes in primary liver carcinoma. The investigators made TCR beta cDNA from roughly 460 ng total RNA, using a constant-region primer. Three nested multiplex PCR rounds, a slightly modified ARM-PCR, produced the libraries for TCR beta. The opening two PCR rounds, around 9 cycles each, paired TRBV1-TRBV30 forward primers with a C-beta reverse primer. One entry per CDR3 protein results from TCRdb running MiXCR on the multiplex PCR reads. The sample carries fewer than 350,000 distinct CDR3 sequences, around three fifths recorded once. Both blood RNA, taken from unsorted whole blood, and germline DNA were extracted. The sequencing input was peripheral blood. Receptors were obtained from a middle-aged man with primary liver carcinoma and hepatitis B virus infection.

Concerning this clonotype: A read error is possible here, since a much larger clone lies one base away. The CDR3 DNA is TGCGGCGTGACCAGAGAGTTGAACACTGAAGCTTTCTTT. This gives the protein CGVTRELNTEAFF. This sequence joins TRBV29-1 and TRBJ1-1, with D hard to call. The CDR3 length is 13 residues. Germline V gives CDR1 SQVTM, CDR2 ANQGSEA.

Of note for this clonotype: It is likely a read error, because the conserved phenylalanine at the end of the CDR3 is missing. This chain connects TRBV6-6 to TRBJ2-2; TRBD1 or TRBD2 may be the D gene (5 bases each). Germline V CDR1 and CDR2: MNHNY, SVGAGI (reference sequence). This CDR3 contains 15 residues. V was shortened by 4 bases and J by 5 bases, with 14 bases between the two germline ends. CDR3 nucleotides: TGTGCCAGCAGTTCCCCGGGACGGCGAACCGGGGAGCTGTTTATT. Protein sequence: CASSSPGRRTGELFI.

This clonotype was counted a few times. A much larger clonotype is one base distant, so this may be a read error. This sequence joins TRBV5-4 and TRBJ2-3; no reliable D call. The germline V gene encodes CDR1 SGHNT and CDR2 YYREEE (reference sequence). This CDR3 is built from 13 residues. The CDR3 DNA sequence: TGTGCCAGCAGCTTGAGGAGCACAGATACGCGGTATTTT. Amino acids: CASSLRSTDTRYF.

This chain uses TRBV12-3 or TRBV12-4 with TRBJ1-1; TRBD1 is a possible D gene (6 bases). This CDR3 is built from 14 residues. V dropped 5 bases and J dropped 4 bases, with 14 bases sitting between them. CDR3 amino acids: CASSGGLRSTEAFF. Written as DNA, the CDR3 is TGTGCCAGCAGTGGGGGCCTCCGGAGCACTGAAGCTTTCTTT.

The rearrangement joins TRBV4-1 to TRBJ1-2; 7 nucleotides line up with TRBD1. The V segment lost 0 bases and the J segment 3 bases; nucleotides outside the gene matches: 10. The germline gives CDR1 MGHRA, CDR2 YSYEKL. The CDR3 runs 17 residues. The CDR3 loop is CASSQDRQGVQDYGYTF. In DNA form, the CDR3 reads TGCGCCAGCAGCCAAGATCGTCAGGGGGTACAGGACTATGGCTACACCTTC.

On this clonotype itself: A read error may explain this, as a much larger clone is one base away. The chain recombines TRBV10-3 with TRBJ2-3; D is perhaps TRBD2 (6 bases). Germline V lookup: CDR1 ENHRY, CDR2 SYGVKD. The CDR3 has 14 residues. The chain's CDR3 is CTIRPSDGEDTQYF. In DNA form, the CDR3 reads TGTACCATCAGGCCTAGCGATGGGGAAGATACGCAGTATTTT.

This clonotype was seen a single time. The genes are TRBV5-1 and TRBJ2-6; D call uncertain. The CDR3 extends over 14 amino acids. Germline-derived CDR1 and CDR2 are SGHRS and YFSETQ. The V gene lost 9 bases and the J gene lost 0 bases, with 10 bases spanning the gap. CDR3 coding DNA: TGCGCCAACAGTGAGTTCTCTGGGGCCAACGTCCTGACTTTC. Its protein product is CANSEFSGANVLTF. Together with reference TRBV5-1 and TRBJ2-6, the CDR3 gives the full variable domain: KAGVTQTPRYLIKTRGQQVTLSCSPISGHRSVSWYQQTPGQGLQFLFEYFSETQRNKGNFPGRFSGRQFSNSRSEMNVSTLELGDSALYLCANSEFSGANVLTFGAGSRLTVL.

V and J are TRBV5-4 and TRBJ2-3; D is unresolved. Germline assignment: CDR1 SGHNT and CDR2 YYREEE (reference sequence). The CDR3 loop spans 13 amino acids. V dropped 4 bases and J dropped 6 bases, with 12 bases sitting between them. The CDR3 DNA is TGTGCCAGCAGCCTACTACGAGGCGATACGCAGTATTTT. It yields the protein CASSLLRGDTQYF.

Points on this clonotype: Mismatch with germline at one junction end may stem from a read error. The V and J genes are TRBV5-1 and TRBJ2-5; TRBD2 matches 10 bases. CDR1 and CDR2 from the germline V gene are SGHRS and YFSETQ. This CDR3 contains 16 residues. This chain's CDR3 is CASILFPSGSGETQYF. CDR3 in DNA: TGCGCCAGCATCTTGTTCCCTAGCGGGAGTGGGGAGACCCAGTACTTC.

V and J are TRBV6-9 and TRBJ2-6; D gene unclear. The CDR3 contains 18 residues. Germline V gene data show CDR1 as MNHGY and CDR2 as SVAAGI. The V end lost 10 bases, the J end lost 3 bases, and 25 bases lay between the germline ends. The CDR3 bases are TGTGCCAACACTCCCCTCCCCGGCTGCTTGCGTGGGGCCAACGTCCTGACTTTC. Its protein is CANTPLPGCLRGANVLTF.

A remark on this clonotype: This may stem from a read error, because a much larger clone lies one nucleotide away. The CDR3 protein is CASRGEGERDHEQFF. The CDR3 coding sequence is TGCGCCAGCAGAGGGGAGGGGGAGCGGGATCATGAGCAGTTCTTC. This chain joins TRBV4-3 and TRBJ2-1, with D maybe TRBD2 (7 bases). V was shortened by 6 bases and J by 8 bases, with 20 bases between the two germline ends. Germline CDR1 reads LGHNA; CDR2 reads YSLEER. CDR3 length: 15 residues.

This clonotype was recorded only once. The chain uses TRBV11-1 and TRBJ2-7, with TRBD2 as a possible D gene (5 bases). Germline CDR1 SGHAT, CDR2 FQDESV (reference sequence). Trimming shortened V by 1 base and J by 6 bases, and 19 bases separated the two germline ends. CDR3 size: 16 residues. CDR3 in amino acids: CASSLVVVRAECEQYF. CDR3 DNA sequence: TGTGCCAGCAGCTTAGTCGTCGTGAGGGCGGAATGCGAGCAGTACTTC.

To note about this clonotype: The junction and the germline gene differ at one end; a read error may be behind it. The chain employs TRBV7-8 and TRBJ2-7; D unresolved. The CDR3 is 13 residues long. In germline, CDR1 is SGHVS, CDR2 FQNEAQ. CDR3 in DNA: TGTGCCAGCAGCCGCCCCACGGTGTACGAGCCGTACTTC. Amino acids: CASSRPTVYEPYF.

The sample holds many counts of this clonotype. The CDR3 DNA sequence: TGCAGCGTTGAAGCCTCGGACCGGGGCACAGATACGCAGTATTTT. It translates to CSVEASDRGTDTQYF. The chain carries TRBV29-1 and TRBJ2-3; D unresolved. V gave up 1 base and J gave up 1 base, with 12 bases separating them. Germline CDR1 SQVTM, CDR2 ANQGSEA. The CDR3 has 15 residues.

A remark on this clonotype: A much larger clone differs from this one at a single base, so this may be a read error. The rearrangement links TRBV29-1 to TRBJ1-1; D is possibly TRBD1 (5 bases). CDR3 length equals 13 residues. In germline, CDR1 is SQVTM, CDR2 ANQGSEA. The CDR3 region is CSVVGRVDTEAIF. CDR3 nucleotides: TGCAGCGTTGTTGGCAGGGTGGACACTGAAGCTATCTTT.

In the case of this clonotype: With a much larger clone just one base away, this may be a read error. CDR3 sequence: CASRIQAGDTIYF. CDR3 nucleotide sequence: TGTGCCAGCAGAATACAGGCTGGAGACACCATATATTTT. The V call is TRBV6-6, the J call TRBJ1-3; the D gene is possibly TRBD1 (5 bases). This CDR3 contains 13 residues. Germline CDR1 MNHNY, CDR2 SVGAGI (reference sequence).

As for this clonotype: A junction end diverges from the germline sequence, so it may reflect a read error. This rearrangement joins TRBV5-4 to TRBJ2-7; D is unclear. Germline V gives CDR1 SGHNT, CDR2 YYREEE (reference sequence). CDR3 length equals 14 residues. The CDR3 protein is CASTLDLFSYEQYF. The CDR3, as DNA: TGTGCCAGCACCTTGGACCTGTTCTCCTACGAGCAGTACTTC.

DNA of the CDR3: TGCAGCGTCGCTATGCGGGAAGGGATTCAGTACTTC. Amino acid sequence: CSVAMREGIQYF. The chain combines TRBV29-1 with TRBJ2-4; D is perhaps TRBD2 (6 bases). Trimming stripped 6 bases from V and 10 bases from J, with 16 bases between. The CDR3 spans 12 residues. Germline assignment: CDR1 SQVTM and CDR2 ANQGSEA.

CDR3 sequence reads: CASSYPGLAGAYEQYF. The CDR3, as DNA: TGTGCCAGCAGTTACCCAGGACTAGCGGGGGCCTACGAGCAGTACTTC. This rearrangement joins TRBV6-2 or TRBV6-3 to TRBJ2-7, with 13 bases matching TRBD2. CDR3 size: 16 residues. J was trimmed by 2 bases and V by 2 bases; bases with no gene match: 3. CDR1 is MNHEY and CDR2 is SVGEGT in the germline V gene.

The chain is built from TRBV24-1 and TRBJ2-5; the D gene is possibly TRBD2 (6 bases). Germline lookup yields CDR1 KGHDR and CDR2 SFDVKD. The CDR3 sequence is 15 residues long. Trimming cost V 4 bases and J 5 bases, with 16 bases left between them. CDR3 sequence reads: CATSDSSEFGETQYF. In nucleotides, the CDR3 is TGTGCCACCAGTGACTCTAGCGAATTTGGGGAGACCCAGTACTTC.

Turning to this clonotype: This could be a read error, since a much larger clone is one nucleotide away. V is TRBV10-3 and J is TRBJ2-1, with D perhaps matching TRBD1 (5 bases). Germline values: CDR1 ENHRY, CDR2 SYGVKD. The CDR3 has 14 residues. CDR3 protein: CAISGSNRPSEHFF. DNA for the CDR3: TGTGCCATCAGTGGGTCAAACAGGCCCTCTGAGCATTTCTTC.